This T cell receptor beta chain emerged from a study of cytomegalovirus exposure and HLA in healthy donors. Of note for this clone: Its antigen remains unknown.

The PCR had 60 Vbeta and 13 Jbeta primers. Sequencing used immunoSEQ multiplex PCR; TCRdb keeps in-frame clones, though not all of them. The table shows about 280,000 clones, with about 90% occurring only once. Germline loops: CDR1 SSHAT, CDR2 FNYEAQ (reference sequence). This CDR3 comprises 13 residues. The V gene lost 10 bases and the J gene lost 5 bases, with 17 bases spanning the gap. Points from the study as a whole: The authors later found most CMV-associated TCR beta chains appeared HLA-restricted.

The genes are TRBV7-7 and TRBJ2-5; possible D gene TRBD2, 6 bases. The sequence derives from a woman aged 18-29 years in good health and CMV-seronegative. The sequencing input was PBMCs. The CDR3 region is CATTIGTGETQYF. CDR3 nucleotide sequence: TGTGCCACCACGATCGGGACTGGTGAGACCCAGTACTTC. The full variable domain, its missing parts supplied by reference TRBV7-7 and TRBJ2-5, is GAGVSQSPRYKVTKRGQDVTLRCDPISSHATLYWYQQALGQGPEFLTYFNYEAQPDKSGLPSDRFSAERPEGSISTLTIQRTEQRDSAMYRCATTIGTGETQYFGPGTRLLVL.